The entry below describes one T cell receptor beta chain. Its antigen is unknown. This sample is part of a study of OX40 agonist ivuxolimab in advanced cancers. Across the whole study: Anti-PD-1, anti-PD-L1 or anti-CTLA-4 therapy given earlier was allowed, and 40% had some.

Trimming cost V 2 bases and J 4 bases, with 9 bases left between them. CDR1 SGHDN and CDR2 FVKESK come from the germline V gene. The CDR3 consists of 15 residues. The protocol was immunoSEQ multiplex PCR, while the TCRdb copy is restricted to in-frame clones and leaves out a portion. This table holds tens of thousands of clones, roughly 86% found once. Study results and limitations: Some patients who did not respond also had low normalized T-cell clonal expansion. Circulating CD4+ and CD8+ T cells showed clonal expansion by week 6 at 0.1 to 3.0 mg/kg.

Sequences were derived from CD4+ or CD8+ T cells sorted from blood, sampled in a trial of the OX40 agonist ivuxolimab. The receptor was derived from an adult with an advanced solid tumor such as melanoma, head and neck, liver or kidney cancer. V and J are TRBV14 and TRBJ1-6, with D possibly being TRBD1 (5 bases). This CDR3 reads CASSQRGLYNSPLHF. For the CDR3, the DNA is TGTGCCAGCAGCCAAAGGGGTCTATATAATTCACCCCTCCACTTT. The full variable domain, in which reference TRBV14 and TRBJ1-6 provide the parts outside the CDR3, is EAGVTQFPSHSVIEKGQTVTLRCDPISGHDNLYWYRRVMGKEIKFLLHFVKESKQDESGMPNNRFLAERTGGTYSTLKVQPAELEDSGVYFCASSQRGLYNSPLHFGNGTRLTVT.